Described below is a single TCR beta chain sequence and its context. The target antigen is unknown. There are 12 residues in the CDR3. Germline values: CDR1 ENHRY, CDR2 SYGVKD. The V gene lost 6 bases and the J gene lost 2 bases, with 6 bases spanning the gap. The record originates from a study of a mutant IDH1 vaccine in newly diagnosed glioma. At the level of the study: Vaccination began 4-6 weeks post radiotherapy alone, or with temozolomide cycles.

Clones were sequenced by immunoSEQ multiplex PCR, and TCRdb holds only the in-frame ones, with some missing. The sample carries tens of thousands of clones, 82% recorded once. Time point here: week 47, end of study. Vaccination comprised doses that each held 300 ug of mutant IDH1 20-mer peptide, plus topical imiquimod. The chain has TRBV10-3 and TRBJ2-3, with unresolved D. The specimen comprised PBMCs, sampled from a glioma patient whose treatment included an IDH1 peptide vaccine. This sequence originates from a man aged 18-30 years with glioma. Some clones in this sample may be carry-over from other donors' samples. The CDR3 sequence is CAIRTHTDTQYF. The CDR3 DNA sequence: TGTGCCATCAGGACCCACACAGATACGCAGTATTTT.